This T cell receptor beta chain is drawn from a study of cytomegalovirus exposure and HLA in healthy donors. On this clone itself: Its ends do not fully match the called genes, so a read error is possible.

The length of the CDR3 is 11 residues. Per germline, CDR1 MNHNS and CDR2 SASEGT. 13 Jbeta primers and 60 Vbeta primers were used for the PCR. Assay used: immunoSEQ multiplex PCR; TCRdb lists only in-frame clones, some missing. The data contain more than 150,000 clones, just over 75% of them singletons. This clonotype was sampled from a man aged 35 to 55 in good health and CMV-seronegative. Sequencing used PBMCs. V and J are TRBV6-1 and TRBJ2-3, with 7 bases that match TRBD2. CDR3 residues: CASSELSGGMF. For the CDR3, the DNA is TGTGCCAGCAGTGAGCTGTCGGGGGGAATGTTT.